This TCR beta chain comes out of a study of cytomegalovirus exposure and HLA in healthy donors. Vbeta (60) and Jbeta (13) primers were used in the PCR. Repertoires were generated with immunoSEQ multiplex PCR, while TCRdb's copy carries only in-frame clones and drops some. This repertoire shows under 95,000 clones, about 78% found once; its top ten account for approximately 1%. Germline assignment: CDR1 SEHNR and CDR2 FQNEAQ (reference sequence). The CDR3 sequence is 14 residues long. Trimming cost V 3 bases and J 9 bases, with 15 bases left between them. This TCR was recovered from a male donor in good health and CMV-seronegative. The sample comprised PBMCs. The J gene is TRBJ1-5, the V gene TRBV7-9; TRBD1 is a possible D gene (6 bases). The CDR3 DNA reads TGTGCCAGCAGCTTGGACAGAAGCATGACGCCCCAGCATTTT. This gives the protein CASSLDRSMTPQHF. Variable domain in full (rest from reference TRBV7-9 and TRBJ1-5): DTGVSQNPRHKITKRGQNVTFRCDPISEHNRLYWYRQTLGQGPEFLTYFQNEAQLEKSRLLSDRFSAERPKGSFSTLEIQRTEQGDSAMYLCASSLDRSMTPQHFGDGTRLSIL.